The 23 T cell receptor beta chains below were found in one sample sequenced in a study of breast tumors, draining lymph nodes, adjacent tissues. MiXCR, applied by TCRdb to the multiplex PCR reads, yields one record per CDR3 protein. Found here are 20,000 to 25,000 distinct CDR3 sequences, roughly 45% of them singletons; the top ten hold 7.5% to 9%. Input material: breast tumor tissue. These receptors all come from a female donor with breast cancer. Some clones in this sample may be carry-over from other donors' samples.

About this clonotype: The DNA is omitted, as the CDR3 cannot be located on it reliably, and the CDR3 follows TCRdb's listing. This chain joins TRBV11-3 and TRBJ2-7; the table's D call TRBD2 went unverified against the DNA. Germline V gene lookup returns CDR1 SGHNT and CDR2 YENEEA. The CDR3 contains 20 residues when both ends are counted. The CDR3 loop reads CASSFYICSARSESSYEQYF.

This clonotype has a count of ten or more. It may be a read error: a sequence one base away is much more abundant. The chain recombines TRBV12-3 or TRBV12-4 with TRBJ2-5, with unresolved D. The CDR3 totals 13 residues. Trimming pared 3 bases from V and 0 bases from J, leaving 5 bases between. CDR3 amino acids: CASSFRNQETQYF. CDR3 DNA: TGTGCCAGCAGTTTCCGGAACCAAGAGACCCAGTACTTC.

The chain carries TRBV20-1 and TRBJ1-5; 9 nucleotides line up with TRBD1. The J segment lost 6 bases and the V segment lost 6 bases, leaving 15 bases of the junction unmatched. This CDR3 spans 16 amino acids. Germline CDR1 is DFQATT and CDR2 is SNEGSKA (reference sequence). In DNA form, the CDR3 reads TGCAGTGCCCCGAAGGACAGGGGATCAGCAATTCAGCCCCAGCATTTT. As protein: CSAPKDRGSAIQPQHF.

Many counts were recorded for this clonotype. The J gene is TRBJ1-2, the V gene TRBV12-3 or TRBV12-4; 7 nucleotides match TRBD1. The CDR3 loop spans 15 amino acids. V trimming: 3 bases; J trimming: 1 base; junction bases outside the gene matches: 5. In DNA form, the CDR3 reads TGTGCCAGCAGTTTGGGACAGACTATTAACTATGGCTACACCTTC. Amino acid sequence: CASSLGQTINYGYTF.

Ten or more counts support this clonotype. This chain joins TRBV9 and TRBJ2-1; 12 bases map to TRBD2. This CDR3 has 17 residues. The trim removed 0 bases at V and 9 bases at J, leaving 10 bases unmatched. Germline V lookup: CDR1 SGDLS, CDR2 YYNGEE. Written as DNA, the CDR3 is TGTGCCAGCAGCGTAGCCTCCCTAGCGGGAGGGCCTGGTGAGCAGTTCTTC. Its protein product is CASSVASLAGGPGEQFF.

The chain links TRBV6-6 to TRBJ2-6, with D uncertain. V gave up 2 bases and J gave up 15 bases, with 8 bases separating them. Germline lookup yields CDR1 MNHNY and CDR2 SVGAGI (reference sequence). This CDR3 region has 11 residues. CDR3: CASSYGYGLTF. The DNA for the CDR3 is TGTGCCAGCAGTTACGGGTACGGCCTGACTTTC.

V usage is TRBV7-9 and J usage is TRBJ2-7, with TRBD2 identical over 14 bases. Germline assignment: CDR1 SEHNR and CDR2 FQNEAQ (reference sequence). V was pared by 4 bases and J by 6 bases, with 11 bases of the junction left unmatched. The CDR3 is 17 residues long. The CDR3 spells CASSYGTSGSWMSEQYF. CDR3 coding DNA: TGTGCCAGCAGCTACGGGACTAGCGGGAGTTGGATGAGCGAGCAGTACTTC.

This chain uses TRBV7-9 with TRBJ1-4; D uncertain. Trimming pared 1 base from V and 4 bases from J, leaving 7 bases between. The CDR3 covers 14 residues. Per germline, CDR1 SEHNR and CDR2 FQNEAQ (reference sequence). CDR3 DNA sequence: TGTGCCAGCAGCTTAGGCGATTATAATGAAAAACTGTTTTTT. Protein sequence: CASSLGDYNEKLFF.

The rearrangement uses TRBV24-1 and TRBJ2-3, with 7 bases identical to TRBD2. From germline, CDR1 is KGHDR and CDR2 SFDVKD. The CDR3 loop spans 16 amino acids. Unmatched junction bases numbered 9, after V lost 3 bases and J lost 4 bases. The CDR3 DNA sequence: TGTGCCACCAGTGATGTGTCCGGCGGGAGCGCAGATACGCAGTATTTT. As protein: CATSDVSGGSADTQYF.

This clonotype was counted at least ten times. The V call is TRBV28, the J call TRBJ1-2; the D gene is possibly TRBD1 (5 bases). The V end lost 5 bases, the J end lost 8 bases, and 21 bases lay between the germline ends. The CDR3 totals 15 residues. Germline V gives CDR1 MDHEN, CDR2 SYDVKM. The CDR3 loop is CASSPTTGGEYGYTF. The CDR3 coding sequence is TGTGCCAGCAGTCCAACCACGGGGGGGGAGTACGGCTACACCTTC.

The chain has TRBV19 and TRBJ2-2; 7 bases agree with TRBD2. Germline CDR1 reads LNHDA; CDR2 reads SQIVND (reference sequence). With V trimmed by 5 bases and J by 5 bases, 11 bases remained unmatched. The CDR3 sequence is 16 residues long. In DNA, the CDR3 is TGTGCCAGTAGTCCCCGACTAGCTCCTCAGACCGGGGAGCTGTTTTTT. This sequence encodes CASSPRLAPQTGELFF.

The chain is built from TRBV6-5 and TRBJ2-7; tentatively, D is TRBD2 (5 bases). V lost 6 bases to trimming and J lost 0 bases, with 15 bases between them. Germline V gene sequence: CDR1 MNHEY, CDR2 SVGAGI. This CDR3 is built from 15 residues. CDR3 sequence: CASSRGNQRSYEQYF. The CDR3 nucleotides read TGTGCCAGCAGCCGAGGGAATCAGCGCTCCTACGAGCAGTACTTC.

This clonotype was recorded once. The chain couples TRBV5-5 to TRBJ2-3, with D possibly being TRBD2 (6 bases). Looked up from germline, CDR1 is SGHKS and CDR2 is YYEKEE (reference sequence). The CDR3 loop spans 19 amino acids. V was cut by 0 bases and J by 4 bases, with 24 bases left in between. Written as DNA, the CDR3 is TGTGCCAGCAGCTTGGCTCTAAAAGGGACTGAAGGGTGGGCAGATACGCAGTATTTT. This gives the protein CASSLALKGTEGWADTQYF.

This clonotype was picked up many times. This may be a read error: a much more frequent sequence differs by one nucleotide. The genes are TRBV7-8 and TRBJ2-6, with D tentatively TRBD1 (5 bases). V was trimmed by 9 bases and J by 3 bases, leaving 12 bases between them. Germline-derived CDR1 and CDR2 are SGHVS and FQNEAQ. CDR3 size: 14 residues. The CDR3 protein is CASIRGYGANVLTF. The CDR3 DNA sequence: TGTGCCAGTATAAGGGGTTATGGGGCCAACGTCCTGACTTTC.

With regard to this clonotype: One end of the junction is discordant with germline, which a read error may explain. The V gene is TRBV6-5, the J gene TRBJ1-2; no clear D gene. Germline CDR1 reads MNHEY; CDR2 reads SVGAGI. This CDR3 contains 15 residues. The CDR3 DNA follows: TGTGCCAGCAGTCACTCGGATGATCCCAACTATGGCTACACCTTC. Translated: CASSHSDDPNYGYTF.

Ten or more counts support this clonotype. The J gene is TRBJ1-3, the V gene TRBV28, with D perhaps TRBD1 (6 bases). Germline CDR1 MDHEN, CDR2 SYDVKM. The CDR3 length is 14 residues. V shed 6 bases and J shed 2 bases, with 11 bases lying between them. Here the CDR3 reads CASREQGTGNTIYF. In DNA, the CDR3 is TGTGCCAGCAGGGAACAGGGTACTGGAAACACCATATATTTT.

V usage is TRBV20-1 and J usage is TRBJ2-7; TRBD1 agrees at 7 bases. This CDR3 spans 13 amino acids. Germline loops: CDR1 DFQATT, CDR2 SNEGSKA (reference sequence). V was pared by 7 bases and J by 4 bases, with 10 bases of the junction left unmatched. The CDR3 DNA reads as TGCAGTGTGCTAAAACAGGGGATGTACGAGCAGTACTTC. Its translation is CSVLKQGMYEQYF.

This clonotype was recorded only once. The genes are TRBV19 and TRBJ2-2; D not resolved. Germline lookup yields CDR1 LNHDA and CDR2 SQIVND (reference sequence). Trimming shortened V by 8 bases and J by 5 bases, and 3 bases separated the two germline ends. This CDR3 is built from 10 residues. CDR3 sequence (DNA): TGTGCCAGTGGGACCGGGGAGCTGTTTTTT. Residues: CASGTGELFF.

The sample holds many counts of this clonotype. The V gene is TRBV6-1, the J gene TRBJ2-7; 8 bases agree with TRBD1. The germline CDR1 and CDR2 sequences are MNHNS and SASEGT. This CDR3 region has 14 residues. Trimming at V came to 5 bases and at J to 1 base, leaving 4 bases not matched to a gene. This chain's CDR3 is CASSLTGDSYEQYF. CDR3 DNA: TGTGCCAGCAGTCTGACAGGGGATTCCTACGAGCAGTACTTC.

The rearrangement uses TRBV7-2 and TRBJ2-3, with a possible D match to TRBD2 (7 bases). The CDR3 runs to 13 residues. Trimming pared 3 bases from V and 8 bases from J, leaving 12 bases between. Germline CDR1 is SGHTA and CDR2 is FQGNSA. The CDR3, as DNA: TGTGCCAGCAGCTTTGGGGGGGGCGGTACGCAGTATTTT. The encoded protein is CASSFGGGGTQYF.

The CDR3 loop is CASSSQGGNYGYTF. The CDR3 DNA reads as TGTGCCAGCAGCAGCCAGGGCGGGAACTATGGCTACACCTTC. The rearrangement joins TRBV11-2 to TRBJ1-2; maybe TRBD1 (5 bases). Germline V gene data show CDR1 as SGHAT and CDR2 as FQNNGV. The V and J ends lost 5 bases and 2 bases respectively, with 12 bases between them. The CDR3 is 14 amino acids.

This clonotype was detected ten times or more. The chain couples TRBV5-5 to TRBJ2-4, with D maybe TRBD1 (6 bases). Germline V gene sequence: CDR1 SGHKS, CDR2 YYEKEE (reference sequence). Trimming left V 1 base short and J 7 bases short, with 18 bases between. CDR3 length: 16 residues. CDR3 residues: CASSLRLSGAWNIQYF. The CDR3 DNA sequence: TGTGCCAGCAGCTTGCGTCTCTCAGGGGCCTGGAACATTCAGTACTTC.

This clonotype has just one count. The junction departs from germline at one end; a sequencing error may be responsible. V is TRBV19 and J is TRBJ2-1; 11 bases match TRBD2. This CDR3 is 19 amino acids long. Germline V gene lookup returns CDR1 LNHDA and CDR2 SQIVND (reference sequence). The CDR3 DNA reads TGTGCCGGTAGTATTATCGGGCTAGCGGGAGGTGGGTCCTACAATGAGCAGTTCTTC. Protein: CAGSIIGLAGGGSYNEQFF.